This T cell receptor beta chain was captured by sequencing in a study of breast tumors, draining lymph nodes, adjacent tissues. The lymph nodes were axillary draining lymph nodes from breast cancer patients. The germline CDR1 and CDR2 sequences are SGHKS and YYEKEE (reference sequence). The germline V and J ends were trimmed by 0 bases and 4 bases, with 13 bases remaining between them. The CDR3 runs 15 residues. TCRdb reanalysed the multiplex PCR reads using MiXCR and keeps one entry per CDR3 protein. The sample holds 200,000 to 250,000 distinct CDR3 sequences, less than 40% seen once. The specimen sequenced was axillary lymph node tissue. The chain combines TRBV5-5 with TRBJ2-5; maybe TRBD1 (5 bases). This sequence was found in a female donor with breast cancer. Some clones in this sample may be carry-over from other donors' samples. The CDR3 reads CASSLVQAASETQYF. Written as DNA, the CDR3 is TGTGCCAGCAGCTTGGTACAGGCGGCCTCAGAGACCCAGTACTTC.